A single T cell receptor (beta chain) is shown here with its context. This sample is part of a study of blood T cell repertoires in COVID-19. Study-wide context: Some COVID-19 samples were acute and others convalescent; all came from the United States, Italy and Spain.

Sequenced by immunoSEQ multiplex PCR; TCRdb stores in-frame clones only, minus some. The table lists 150,000 to 200,000 clones, around 90% of them singletons. CDR1 is GTSNPN, CDR2 SVGIG, per germline (reference sequence). Deletions cut 5 bases from V and 4 bases from J, with 9 bases between. This CDR3 is built from 11 residues. Sequencing used peripheral blood. This chain connects TRBV30 to TRBJ2-7; the D gene is possibly TRBD1 (6 bases). The clonotype was recovered from a human donor in a cohort sampled during active COVID-19. CDR3 amino acids: CAWSQGYEQYF. CDR3 bases: TGTGCCTGGTCCCAGGGGTACGAGCAGTACTTC.